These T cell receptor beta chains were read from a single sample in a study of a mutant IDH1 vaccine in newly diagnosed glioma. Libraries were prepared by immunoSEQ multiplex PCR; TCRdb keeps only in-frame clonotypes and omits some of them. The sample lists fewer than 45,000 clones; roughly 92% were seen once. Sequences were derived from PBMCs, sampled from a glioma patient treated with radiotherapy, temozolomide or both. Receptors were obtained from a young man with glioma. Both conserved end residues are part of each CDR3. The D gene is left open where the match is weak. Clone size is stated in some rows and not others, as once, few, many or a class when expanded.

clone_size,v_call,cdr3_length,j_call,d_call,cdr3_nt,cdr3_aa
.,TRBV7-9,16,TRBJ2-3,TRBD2,TGTGCCAGCAGCCTTACTAGCGGGAGGGCCGCAGATACGCAGTATTTT,CASSLTSGRAADTQYF
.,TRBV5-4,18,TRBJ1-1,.,TGTGCCAGCAGCAACCGTGGTGGCCCCGACGGAATAGGAACTGAAGCTTTCTTT,CASSNRGGPDGIGTEAFF
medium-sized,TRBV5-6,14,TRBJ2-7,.,TGTGCCAGCAGCTTAGGGGGTCTTACCTACGAGCAGTACTTC,CASSLGGLTYEQYF
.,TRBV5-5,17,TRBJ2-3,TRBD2,TGTGCCAGCAGCCCACCTGACGGACTAGCATCGGCAGATACGCAGTATTTT,CASSPPDGLASADTQYF
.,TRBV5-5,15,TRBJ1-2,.,TGTGCCAGCAGCCTCTCCCCCCAGGTCCAGCTCGGCTACACCTTC,CASSLSPQVQLGYTF
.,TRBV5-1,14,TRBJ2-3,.,TGCGCCAGCAGCTCAGGGGCCAGCACAGATACGCAGTATTTT,CASSSGASTDTQYF
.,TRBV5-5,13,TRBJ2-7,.,TGTGCCAGCAGCTCACAGGATTCCTACGAGCAGTACTTC,CASSSQDSYEQYF
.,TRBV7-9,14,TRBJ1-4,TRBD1,TGTGCCAGCAGCATCGACAGGGCTAATGAAAAACTGTTTTTT,CASSIDRANEKLFF
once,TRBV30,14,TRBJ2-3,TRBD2,TGTGCCTTGGTAGCGGGAGGGCCGGCAGATACGCAGTATTTT,CALVAGGPADTQYF
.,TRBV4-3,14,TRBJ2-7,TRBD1,TGCGCCAGCAGCCCCGGACAGGGATGGATAGAGCAGTACTTC,CASSPGQGWIEQYF
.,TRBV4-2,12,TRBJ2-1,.,TGTGCCAGCAGCCAAGGTAACAATGAGCAGTTCTTC,CASSQGNNEQFF
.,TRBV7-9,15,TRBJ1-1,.,TGTGCCAGCAGCTTAGTTGGGGGGGGGAACACTGAAGCTTTCTTT,CASSLVGGGNTEAFF
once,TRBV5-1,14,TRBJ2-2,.,TGCGCCAGCAGGGGATTGCGGACCACCGGGGAGCTGTTTTTT,CASRGLRTTGELFF
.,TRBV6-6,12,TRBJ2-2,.,TGTGCCAGCAGGTGGGACACCGGGGAGCTGTTTTTT,CASRWDTGELFF
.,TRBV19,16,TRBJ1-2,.,TGTGCCAGTAGCTACCTTTTTTCCGGGACACACTATGGCTACACCTTC,CASSYLFSGTHYGYTF
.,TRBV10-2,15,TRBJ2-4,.,TGCGCCAGCAGTAAGCTCGGGACAACTGAAAACATTCAGTACTTC,CASSKLGTTENIQYF
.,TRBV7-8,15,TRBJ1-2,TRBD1,TGTGCCAGCAGCCGGGGACAGGCATCTAACTATGGCTACACCTTC,CASSRGQASNYGYTF
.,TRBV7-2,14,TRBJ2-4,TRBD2,TGTGCCAGCAGCCCGGGACTAGCGGATAACATTCAGTACTTC,CASSPGLADNIQYF
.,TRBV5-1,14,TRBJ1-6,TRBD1,TGCGCCAGCAGCTTGAGGGGGCAAAATTCACCCCTCCACTTT,CASSLRGQNSPLHF
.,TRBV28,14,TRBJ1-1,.,TGTGCCAGCATGAACTCCGGGACGACTACAGAAGCTTTCTTT,CASMNSGTTTEAFF
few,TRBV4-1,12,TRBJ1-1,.,TGCGCCAGCAGCCAAGATGGAGAAGAAGCTTTCTTT,CASSQDGEEAFF
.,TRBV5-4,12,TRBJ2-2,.,TGTGCCAGCAGCGGGGTTCAAGGGGAGCTGTTTTTT,CASSGVQGELFF
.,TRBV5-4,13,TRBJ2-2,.,TGTGCCAGCAGCTTGGTTGTCGGGGGGGAGCTGTTTTTT,CASSLVVGGELFF
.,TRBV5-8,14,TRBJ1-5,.,TGTGCCAGCAGCCCGACGGACTCTAATCAGCCCCAGCATTTT,CASSPTDSNQPQHF
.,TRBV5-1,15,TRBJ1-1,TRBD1,TGCGCCAGCAGCTTATGGGGACAGTTGAACACTGAAGCTTTCTTT,CASSLWGQLNTEAFF
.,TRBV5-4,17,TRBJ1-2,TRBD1,TGTGCCAGCAGCTTGGATTTTGGGACAGGGGGAGGCTATGGCTACACCTTC,CASSLDFGTGGGYGYTF
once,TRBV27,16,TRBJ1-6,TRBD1,TGTGCCAGCAGTCCAGGGGGACAGGGGTATAATTCACCCCTCCACTTT,CASSPGGQGYNSPLHF
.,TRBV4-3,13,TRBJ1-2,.,TGCGCCAGCAGCCATCCGGGGGGGGATGGCTACACCTTC,CASSHPGGDGYTF
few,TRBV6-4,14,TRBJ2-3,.,TGTGCCAGCAGTGAGGGGAGCGGGACAGATACGCAGTATTTT,CASSEGSGTDTQYF
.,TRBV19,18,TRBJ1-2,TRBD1,TGTGCCAGTAGTATAGCAGCCAAATCCGCGGGACAGGGGAATGGCTACACCTTC,CASSIAAKSAGQGNGYTF
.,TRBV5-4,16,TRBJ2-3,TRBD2,TGTGCCAGCAGCTTGGCGGCTAGCGGGAGCACAGATACGCAGTATTTT,CASSLAASGSTDTQYF
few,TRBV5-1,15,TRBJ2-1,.,TGCGCCAGCAGCTTTGAGGGATCCTCCTACAATGAGCAGTTCTTC,CASSFEGSSYNEQFF
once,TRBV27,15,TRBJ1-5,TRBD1,TGTGCCAGCAGTGGACAGGAATGGGGCAATCAGCCCCAGCATTTT,CASSGQEWGNQPQHF
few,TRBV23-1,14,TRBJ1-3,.,TGCGCCAGCAGTCAATCGGTGGCTGGAAACACCATATATTTT,CASSQSVAGNTIYF
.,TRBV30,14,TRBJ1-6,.,TGTGCCTGGACCAGGAGGGAGACCAATTCACCCCTCCACTTT,CAWTRRETNSPLHF
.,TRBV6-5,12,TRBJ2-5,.,TGTGCCAGCCAGGGGTCCCAAGAGACCCAGTACTTC,CASQGSQETQYF
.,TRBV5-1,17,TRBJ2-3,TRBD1,TGCGCCAGCAGCATTAGACCAGGGACAGGGGAGGCAGATACGCAGTATTTT,CASSIRPGTGEADTQYF
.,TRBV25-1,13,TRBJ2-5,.,TGTGCCAGCAGTGGATGGACTCAAGAGACCCAGTACTTC,CASSGWTQETQYF
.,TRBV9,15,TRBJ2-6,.,TGTGCCAGCAGCGTAGGGCTTGCCGGGGCCAACGTCCTGACTTTC,CASSVGLAGANVLTF
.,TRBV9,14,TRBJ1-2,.,TGTGCCAGCAGCCTGTCGGCGGCTCCTAGTAGCTACACCTTC,CASSLSAAPSSYTF
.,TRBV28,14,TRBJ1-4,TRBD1,TGTGCCAGCAGTCCTACAGGGGGCTTTGAAAAACTGTTTTTT,CASSPTGGFEKLFF
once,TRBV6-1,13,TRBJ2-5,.,TGTGCCAGCAGTAGACAGGTTCAAGAGACCCAGTACTTC,CASSRQVQETQYF
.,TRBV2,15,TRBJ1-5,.,TGTGCCAGCAGCTTGGCAGTTCGGGGCAATCAGCCCCAGCATTTT,CASSLAVRGNQPQHF
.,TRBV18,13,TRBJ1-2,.,TGTGCCAGCTCGGGGGCCACTAACTATGGCTACACCTTC,CASSGATNYGYTF
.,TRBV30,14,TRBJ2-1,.,TGTGCCTGGAGTGAAGGCTCCCTGGGGGATGAGCAGTTCTTC,CAWSEGSLGDEQFF
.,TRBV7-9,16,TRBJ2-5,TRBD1,TGTGCCAGCGGATTAAGCGGACAGGGGATCGGAGAGACCCAGTACTTC,CASGLSGQGIGETQYF
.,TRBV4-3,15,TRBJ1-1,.,TGCGCCAGCAGCCAAGATGGGACCAGGGCTGGTGAAGCTTTCTTT,CASSQDGTRAGEAFF
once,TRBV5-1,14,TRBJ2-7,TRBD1,TGCGCCAGCAGCTTAGGGGACAGGGAGACTGGGCAGTACTTC,CASSLGDRETGQYF
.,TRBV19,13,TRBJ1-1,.,TGTGCCAGTAGTATGTTGGGGAACACTGAAGCTTTCTTT,CASSMLGNTEAFF
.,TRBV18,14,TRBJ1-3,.,TGTGCCAGCTCACCAGGGAACTCTGGAAACACCATATATTTT,CASSPGNSGNTIYF
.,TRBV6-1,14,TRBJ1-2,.,TGTGCCAGCAGCCGGGACACTCTAAACTATGGCTACACCTTC,CASSRDTLNYGYTF
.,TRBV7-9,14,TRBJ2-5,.,TGTGCCAGCAGCTTAGCGTTGGATATAGAGACCCAGTACTTC,CASSLALDIETQYF
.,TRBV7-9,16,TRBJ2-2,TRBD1,TGTGCCAGCAGCCAAAAAGGACAGGGGGCTATCGGGGAGCTGTTTTTT,CASSQKGQGAIGELFF